This is a list of T cell receptor beta chains from one sample in a study of cytomegalovirus exposure and HLA in healthy donors. The protocol was immunoSEQ multiplex PCR, while the TCRdb copy is restricted to in-frame clones and leaves out a portion. The sample has approximately 140,000 clones; 80% are singletons. Sequenced input: PBMCs. These receptors were taken from a man aged 30-40 years in good health and CMV-seronegative. Each CDR3 is given with its conserved first and last residue.

TRBJ1-4	TRBV5-4	CASGLQGGREKLFF
TRBJ2-7	TRBV5-5	CASSGQTGGDEQYF
TRBJ2-4	TRBV4-1	CASSQAGQVNIQYF
TRBJ1-5	TRBV27	CASSLGQGWNQPQHF
TRBJ2-3	TRBV4-1	CASSQLRGVGLAF
TRBJ2-7	TRBV28	CASSLASIFGGSYEQYF
TRBJ1-2	TRBV6-1	CASSEFVGAGGYTF
TRBJ1-1	TRBV7-6	CASSLASRGKVEAFF
TRBJ2-2	TRBV5-4	CASSPDTDTNTGELFF
TRBJ1-1	TRBV29-1	CSVGQGADTEAFF
TRBJ2-7	TRBV28	CASSLDRTSGRLSSYEQYF
TRBJ2-7	TRBV4-2	CASSQRYLSSYEQYF
TRBJ1-1	TRBV7-8	CASRPDRGGTEAFF
TRBJ1-5	TRBV7-2	CASSLVRDTYQPQHF
TRBJ1-2	TRBV10-3	CASWRAGLRMSGYTF
TRBJ1-1	TRBV7-9	CASSLQGSMNTEAFF
TRBJ1-2	TRBV6-1	CASLNWAGGFGYTF
TRBJ2-7	TRBV9	CASSPRVVRTGEGPYEQYF
TRBJ1-1	TRBV19	CASSPRRGSNTEAFF
TRBJ1-2	TRBV29-1	CSVDGDRKFRSYGYTF
TRBJ2-7	TRBV6-1	CASHWRDDAYEQYF
TRBJ2-5	TRBV18	CASSPPTSQGARETQYF
TRBJ1-1	TRBV2	CASAVGKGEAFF
TRBJ2-2	TRBV18	CASSRGQGNHGELFF
TRBJ2-6	TRBV7-8	CASSLSTGSGANVLTF
TRBJ2-2	TRBV11-2	CASSSTSTGELFF
TRBJ1-1	TRBV21-1	CASSKGRTGDTEAFF
TRBJ1-4	TRBV18	CASSPPATGTNEKLFF
TRBJ2-3	TRBV28	CASSMAGGPTDTQYF
TRBJ2-1	TRBV27	CASSPASGKTYEQFF
TRBJ2-7	TRBV10-2	CASSDRGTKTLSYEQYF
TRBJ1-2	TRBV14	CASSPQGITSDGYTF
TRBJ2-5	TRBV18	CASSPIAYQETQYF
TRBJ2-3	TRBV19	CASSIAGSTDTQYF
TRBJ2-1	TRBV11-3	CASSSGLAGGNEQFF
TRBJ1-1	TRBV18	CASSPKTGVNTEAFF
TRBJ2-5	TRBV27	CASSFGEIETQYF
TRBJ2-7	TRBV6-5	CASSRDSFYEQYF
TRBJ2-1	TRBV28	CASRLTRNEQFF
TRBJ1-4	TRBV18	CASSLNTLTGSTNEKLFF
TRBJ1-1	TRBV18	CASSPKQGFTEAFF
TRBJ2-1	TRBV30	CAWTSSTYNEQFF
TRBJ2-7	TRBV28	CASSERGLGYEQYF
TRBJ1-1	TRBV29-1	CSAADRGPHTEAFF
TRBJ1-5	TRBV5-6	CASSAGTGHQPQHF
TRBJ2-7	TRBV25-1	CASSDNSGGTSNYEQYF
TRBJ1-2	TRBV2	CASSLRTGGLYGYTF
TRBJ2-1	TRBV2	CASSEPLASGSSYNEQFF
TRBJ2-7	TRBV28	CASSCHYRLTYEQYF
TRBJ1-2	TRBV5-4	CASSSDGIYGYTF
TRBJ2-1	TRBV9	CASSLTSGPGNEQFF
TRBJ2-4	TRBV9	CASSPRDRLAKNIQYF
TRBJ2-1	TRBV29-1	CSVARQGDNEQFF
TRBJ2-1	TRBV11-2	CASSQEKLAGGAGNEQFF
TRBJ2-3	TRBV9	CASSPWTSRADTQYF
TRBJ2-3	TRBV5-1	CASSLFADTQYF
TRBJ2-1	TRBV28	CASQSGAYNEQFF